This TCR beta chain was captured by sequencing in a study of T-cell reconstitution after alpha-beta-depleted transplantation in children (dated by TCRdb to 2016 to 2018). In the study overall: The study quantitatively tracked T-cell immune reconstitution after TCRalphabeta/CD19-depleted allogeneic hematopoietic cell transplantation in children using TCR repertoire profiling.

The sample's treatment or condition label is to be understood as: allogeneic hematopoietic cell transplantation with graft depleted of TCRalphabeta T cells and CD19 B cells. The transplant recipients were children given TCRalphabeta/CD19-depleted allogeneic hematopoietic cell grafts. A distance of 9 bases separates the germline ends of V and J, which lose 5 bases and 0 bases respectively. The CDR3 spans 14 residues, from the cysteine through the phenylalanine. Just CDR3 DNA is preserved here, 42 bases in frame from base 1. Broader findings and caveats from the paper: Hyperexpanded clone frequencies declined over subsequent months; after one year, T-cell counts and TCRbeta diversity were mostly attributed to newly produced T cells. In some patients, high TCRbeta diversity at day 60 was attributed to recipient T cells and intrathymic progenitors that had survived conditioning. About two months after transplant, the apparently early recovery of alphabetaT-cell counts reportedly depended on just several hundred clones that had expanded rapidly and came from non-depleted graft cells.

Libraries were prepared through PCR. The sample was run on an Illumina HiSeq 2500. TCR libraries were prepared with molecular barcoding, using unique molecular identifiers to normalize TCRbeta repertoire quantification. Using fastp trimming at Q25 and MiXCR clonotype assembly, TCRdb reanalyzed the public sequencing data and kept in-frame beta chains. CDR3 protein sequences are deduplicated, and each keeps its most common genes and DNA. The sample has 300,000 to 400,000 distinct CDR3 sequences on record, about a sixth of them singletons. Of the sample, about 41% falls within the top ten clones. About this clonotype: Its antigen is still unknown. Base-call qualities are not available, and no considerably larger clone is one nucleotide away.

Sequenced material: PBMCs, mostly from graft donor cells, taken 360 days after TCRalphabeta/CD19-depleted stem cell transplant. Recombination joined TRBV12-3 or TRBV12-4 with TRBJ2-3, with no confidently assigned D gene. This receptor was identified in a male patient aged 2 to 9 who had a stem cell transplant for acute lymphoblastic leukemia, so the T cells may come from the graft donor. For the CDR3, the sequence is CASSLTVSTDTQYF. DNA sequence: TGTGCCAGCAGTCTCACAGTTAGCACAGATACGCAGTATTTT.